Presented here are 29 T cell receptor beta chains from one specimen sequenced in a study of T cells in pancreatic ductal adenocarcinoma. Sequencing used immunoSEQ multiplex PCR; TCRdb keeps in-frame clones, though not all of them. The sample has approximately 97,000 clones, 90% to 95% seen once. Selected pancreatic ductal adenocarcinoma patients had undergone surgery without neoadjuvant therapy. Sequencing used PBMCs. These receptors were taken from a human donor with pancreatic ductal adenocarcinoma.

The J gene is TRBJ2-6, the V gene TRBV18, with 7 bases that match TRBD1. The germline V gene has CDR1 KGHSH and CDR2 LQKENI. The junction had 13 bases not matched to a gene; V was cut back by 2 bases and J by 0 bases. The CDR3 is 20 amino acids. The CDR3 protein is CASSPGAGGDRRSGANVLTF. The DNA of the CDR3 is TGTGCCAGCTCACCAGGGGCAGGGGGTGACCGGCGCTCTGGGGCCAACGTCCTGACTTTC.

The V and J genes are TRBV12-5 and TRBJ2-2; possibly TRBD2 for D (5 bases). The CDR3 is 12 residues long. Deletions cut 11 bases from V and 1 base from J, with 8 bases between. Germline CDR1 reads LGHNT; CDR2 reads FRNRAP. This CDR3 reads CAFRENTGELFF. CDR3 bases: TGTGCTTTCCGGGAGAACACCGGGGAGCTGTTTTTT.

This sequence joins TRBV6-1 and TRBJ2-7; no clear D. This CDR3 is 14 amino acids long. Trimming pared 5 bases from V and 0 bases from J, leaving 11 bases between. In germline, CDR1 is MNHNS, CDR2 SASEGT. The CDR3 sequence is CASSIDTFSYEQYF. The CDR3 DNA reads TGTGCCAGCAGTATCGACACTTTCTCCTACGAGCAGTACTTC.

The chain is built from TRBV4-3 and TRBJ2-7; 7 bases map to TRBD2. CDR1 is LGHNA and CDR2 is YSLEER in the germline V gene. Trimming took 4 bases from V and 0 from J; bases not matched to a gene: 3. The CDR3 contains 14 residues. The CDR3 DNA sequence: TGCGCCAGCAGCCCGAGCGGGAACTCCTACGAGCAGTACTTC. Its protein product is CASSPSGNSYEQYF.

The rearrangement uses TRBV28 and TRBJ2-3; D is ambiguous. The CDR3 runs 14 residues. Deletions cut 8 bases from V and 4 bases from J, with 16 bases between. Germline CDR1 is MDHEN and CDR2 is SYDVKM. The DNA for the CDR3 is TGTGCCAGCGCCGTCATCAATCGCGCAGATACGCAGTATTTT. It codes for CASAVINRADTQYF. Full variable domain (rest looked up from reference TRBV28 and TRBJ2-3): DVKVTQSSRYLVKRTGEKVFLECVQDMDHENMFWYRQDPGLGLRLIYFSYDVKMKEKGDIPEGYSVSREKKERFSLILESASTNQTSMYLCASAVINRADTQYFGPGTRLTVL.

The chain recombines TRBV19 with TRBJ1-1; the D gene is possibly TRBD1 (5 bases). Deletions cut 7 bases from V and 3 bases from J, with 12 bases between. CDR3 length: 13 residues. CDR1 and CDR2 (germline): LNHDA, SQIVND (reference sequence). CDR3 residues: CASTRRGDTEAFF. The CDR3 DNA follows: TGTGCCAGTACCAGGAGGGGCGACACTGAAGCTTTCTTT.

This chain links TRBV6-6 with TRBJ2-7; 10 nucleotides align to TRBD2. Unmatched junction bases numbered 7, after V lost 5 bases and J lost 6 bases. This CDR3 is 14 amino acids long. Germline-derived CDR1 and CDR2 are MNHNY and SVGAGI (reference sequence). DNA for the CDR3: TGTGCCAGCAGTAAGCGGGAGGGCCCGCGCGAGCAGTACTTC. It encodes CASSKREGPREQYF.

The chain links TRBV7-3 to TRBJ2-1; 10 bases agree with TRBD2. CDR3 length equals 18 residues. CDR1 is SGHTA, CDR2 FQGTGA, per germline. V trimming: 5 bases; J trimming: 0 bases; junction bases outside the gene matches: 10. CDR3 coding DNA: TGTGCCAGCAGCCCGAGACTAGCGGGTGGGAGCTCCTACAATGAGCAGTTCTTC. It specifies CASSPRLAGGSSYNEQFF.

The CDR3 DNA is TGTGCCAGCAGCCGAATTACAGGGGTCACTGAAGCTTTCTTT. It codes for CASSRITGVTEAFF. The genes are TRBV13 and TRBJ1-1; 7 bases align to TRBD1. Trimming at V came to 5 bases and at J to 4 bases, leaving 7 bases not matched to a gene. Germline V gives CDR1 PRHDT, CDR2 FYEKMQ (reference sequence). The CDR3 consists of 14 residues. Supplemented by reference TRBV13 and TRBJ1-1, the full variable domain reads AAGVIQSPRHLIKEKRETATLKCYPIPRHDTVYWYQQGPGQDPQFLISFYEKMQSDKGSIPDRFSAQQFSDYHSELNMSSLELGDSALYFCASSRITGVTEAFFGQGTRLTVV.

V usage is TRBV7-9 and J usage is TRBJ2-7; possible D gene TRBD2, 6 bases. CDR1 is SEHNR, CDR2 FQNEAQ, per germline (reference sequence). V gave up 5 bases and J gave up 3 bases, with 14 bases separating them. The CDR3 spans 14 residues. CDR3 in amino acids: CASSPSGLNYEQYF. The DNA of the CDR3 is TGTGCCAGCAGCCCAAGTGGACTAAACTACGAGCAGTACTTC.

The chain employs TRBV7-3 and TRBJ2-2, with 9 nucleotides matching TRBD1. This CDR3 comprises 15 residues. Germline CDR1 and CDR2: SGHTA and FQGTGA. The trim removed 5 bases at V and 5 bases at J, leaving 6 bases unmatched. The CDR3 sequence: CASSHLQGATGELFF. DNA for the CDR3: TGTGCCAGCAGCCACTTACAGGGGGCAACCGGGGAGCTGTTTTTT.

V gene TRBV15 combines with J gene TRBJ2-5; no firm D call. This CDR3 spans 14 amino acids. Germline assignment: CDR1 LNHNV and CDR2 YYDKDF (reference sequence). Trimming left V 0 bases short and J 1 base short, with 6 bases between. Here the CDR3 DNA reads TGTGCCACCAGCAGAGACCCCGTCCAAGAGACCCAGTACTTC. Translating it yields CATSRDPVQETQYF.

The J gene is TRBJ2-7, the V gene TRBV11-1; D may be TRBD1 (6 bases). The germline V gene encodes CDR1 SGHAT and CDR2 FQDESV (reference sequence). The ends were cut back, 5 bases at V and 2 bases at J, with 10 bases in the middle. This CDR3 has 13 amino acids. CDR3 nucleotides: TGTGCCAGCAGCCCCGGGACAACCTACGAGCAGTACTTC. It specifies CASSPGTTYEQYF.

This chain links TRBV6-5 with TRBJ2-3; no firm D call. The CDR3 is 14 amino acids. The germline V gene encodes CDR1 MNHEY and CDR2 SVGAGI. V lost 7 bases and J 3 bases, leaving 14 bases between the germline ends. The CDR3 is CASTAYRWTDTQYF. Written as DNA, the CDR3 is TGTGCCAGCACTGCGTACCGTTGGACAGATACGCAGTATTTT.

The J gene is TRBJ2-6, the V gene TRBV4-2, with TRBD1 matching 8 bases. Germline V gene lookup returns CDR1 LGHNA and CDR2 YNFKEQ. V was clipped by 0 bases and J by 2 bases; unmatched bases: 6. This CDR3 is built from 18 residues. CDR3 coding DNA: TGTGCCAGCAGCCAAGAGGGCAGGGGGCGTGCTGGGGCCAACGTCCTGACTTTC. Amino acid sequence: CASSQEGRGRAGANVLTF.

This sequence joins TRBV4-2 and TRBJ2-7; 10 nucleotides match TRBD1. Germline V gene lookup returns CDR1 LGHNA and CDR2 YNFKEQ. The CDR3 covers 15 residues. J was trimmed by 2 bases and V by 1 base; bases with no gene match: 2. The CDR3 coding sequence is TGTGCCAGCAGCCAAGCCGGGACAGGGGCCTACGAGCAGTACTTC. Its protein is CASSQAGTGAYEQYF.

CDR3 region: CASSPHAGGPYEQYF. CDR3 nucleotide sequence: TGTGCCAGCAGCCCCCATGCAGGGGGCCCCTACGAGCAGTACTTC. The chain carries TRBV7-8 and TRBJ2-7; 8 bases match TRBD1. J gave up 2 bases and V 5 bases, and 8 bases lay outside the gene matches. Germline V gene sequence: CDR1 SGHVS, CDR2 FQNEAQ. The CDR3 is made up of 15 amino acids.

This chain links TRBV11-2 with TRBJ2-7, with D maybe TRBD1 (5 bases). Trimming stripped 1 base from V and 3 bases from J, with 7 bases between. The CDR3 consists of 13 residues. Germline CDR1 SGHAT, CDR2 FQNNGV. The chain's CDR3 is CASSLGQFYEQYF. CDR3 nucleotide sequence: TGTGCCAGCAGCTTAGGACAGTTCTACGAGCAGTACTTC.

The genes are TRBV7-9 and TRBJ1-4; D remains ambiguous. V lost 2 bases, J lost 0 bases, and 4 bases lay in between. The CDR3 runs 14 residues. Germline V gene data show CDR1 as SEHNR and CDR2 as FQNEAQ (reference sequence). The CDR3: CASSLPATNEKLFF. DNA of the CDR3: TGTGCCAGCAGCTTACCAGCAACTAATGAAAAACTGTTTTTT.

The V gene is TRBV28, the J gene TRBJ2-7; tentative D call: TRBD2 (5 bases). The V gene's germline CDR1 is MDHEN and CDR2 SYDVKM. The CDR3 totals 14 residues. V was shortened by 6 bases and J by 2 bases, with 14 bases between the two germline ends. CDR3 bases: TGTGCCAGCAGACTAGGCGGGCCTACCTACGAGCAGTACTTC. Translating it yields CASRLGGPTYEQYF.

V and J are TRBV4-1 and TRBJ2-1; 8 bases agree with TRBD1. CDR1 is MGHRA, CDR2 YSYEKL, per germline. V lost 0 bases, J lost 13 bases, and 5 bases stayed unmatched. The CDR3 is made up of 13 amino acids. This CDR3 reads CASSQDRGTGQFF. The CDR3 bases are TGCGCCAGCAGCCAAGATCGTGGGACAGGCCAGTTCTTC.

The sample holds one count of this clone. CDR3 sequence reads: CASSPKGWTSPDQETQYF. The CDR3 DNA reads as TGTGCCAGCAGTCCTAAGGGGTGGACTAGCCCCGACCAAGAGACCCAGTACTTC. This chain joins TRBV25-1 and TRBJ2-5, with 8 bases aligning to TRBD2. CDR1 MGHDK and CDR2 SYGVNS come from the germline V gene. The CDR3 spans 18 residues. Trimming removed 5 bases from V and 0 bases from J; junction bases left unmatched: 14.

The J gene is TRBJ2-3, the V gene TRBV19, with TRBD2 matching 7 bases. The germline CDR1 and CDR2 sequences are LNHDA and SQIVND (reference sequence). This CDR3 region has 12 residues. V dropped 4 bases and J dropped 5; count of bases not matched to a gene: 0. CDR3 coding DNA: TGTGCCAGTAGTACTAGCGGAGATACGCAGTATTTT. Its protein is CASSTSGDTQYF.

The chain has TRBV28 and TRBJ1-2; a possible D gene is TRBD1 (6 bases). Deletions cut 6 bases from V and 4 bases from J, with 15 bases between. This CDR3 has 14 residues. Germline V gene sequence: CDR1 MDHEN, CDR2 SYDVKM. The CDR3 region is CASSPARGGYGYTF. DNA of the CDR3: TGTGCCAGCAGCCCAGCCAGGGGTGGCTATGGCTACACCTTC.

The chain combines TRBV28 with TRBJ2-5; the D gene is possibly TRBD2 (7 bases). V was shortened by 6 bases and J by 2 bases, with 16 bases between the two germline ends. This CDR3 contains 15 residues. Germline CDR1 reads MDHEN; CDR2 reads SYDVKM. Here the CDR3 reads CASRRGGDGQETQYF. The CDR3 coding sequence is TGTGCCAGCAGGCGAGGGGGGGACGGACAAGAGACCCAGTACTTC.

This clone was recorded only once. CDR3 in amino acids: CASSPERNGEQYF. CDR3 DNA: TGTGCCAGCTCACCAGAGCGGAATGGGGAGCAGTACTTC. The chain links TRBV18 to TRBJ2-7; D possibly corresponds to TRBD2 (5 bases). CDR3 length: 13 amino acids. Germline values: CDR1 KGHSH, CDR2 LQKENI. Between the trimmed V and J ends, which lost 2 bases and 7 bases, there was a span of 12 bases. The full variable domain, in which reference TRBV18 and TRBJ2-7 provide the parts outside the CDR3, is NAGVMQNPRHLVRRRGQEARLRCSPMKGHSHVYWYRQLPEEGLKFMVYLQKENIIDESGMPKERFSAEFPKEGPSILRIQQVVRGDSAAYFCASSPERNGEQYFGPGTRLTVT.

The gene calls are TRBV28 and TRBJ2-2; a weak D match, TRBD2 (6 bases). The germline V and J ends were trimmed by 10 bases and 1 base, with 16 bases remaining between them. The CDR3 sequence is 15 residues long. CDR1 is MDHEN, CDR2 SYDVKM, per germline. This CDR3 is CATRSGGMNTGELFF. CDR3 bases: TGTGCCACCCGGAGTGGGGGGATGAACACCGGGGAGCTGTTTTTT.

In regard to this clone: Germline and junction disagree at one end, which may indicate a read error. This sample also contains other DNA sequences that code for the same CDR3. This chain uses TRBV7-9 with TRBJ2-7; 10 nucleotides match TRBD2. The CDR3 sequence is 17 residues long. The V gene's germline CDR1 is SEHNR and CDR2 FQNEAQ (reference sequence). For the CDR3, the DNA is TGCGCCAGCAGCCAAGAGGGAGCTAGCGGGAGTATCGACGAGCAGTACTTC. This translates into CASSQEGASGSIDEQYF.

The CDR3 DNA sequence: TGTGCCAGCAGCCAAGTTCAGGCGGGTGGGTCTAGCACAGATACGCAGTATTTT. It translates to CASSQVQAGGSSTDTQYF. This sequence joins TRBV4-2 and TRBJ2-3; D is perhaps TRBD2 (5 bases). Germline values: CDR1 LGHNA, CDR2 YNFKEQ. V lost 1 base, J lost 0 bases, and 17 bases lay in between. The CDR3 spans 18 residues.